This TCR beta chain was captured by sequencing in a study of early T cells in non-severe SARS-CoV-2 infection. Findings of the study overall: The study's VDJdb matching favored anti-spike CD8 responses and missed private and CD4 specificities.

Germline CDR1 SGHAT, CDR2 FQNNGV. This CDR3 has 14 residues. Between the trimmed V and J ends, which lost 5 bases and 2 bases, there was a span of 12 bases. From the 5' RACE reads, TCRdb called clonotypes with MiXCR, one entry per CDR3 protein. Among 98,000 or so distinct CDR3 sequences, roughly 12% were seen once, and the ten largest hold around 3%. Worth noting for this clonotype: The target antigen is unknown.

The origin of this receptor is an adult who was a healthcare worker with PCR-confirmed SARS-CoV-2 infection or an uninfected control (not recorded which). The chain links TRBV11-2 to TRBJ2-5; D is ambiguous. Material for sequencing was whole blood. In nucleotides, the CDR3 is TGTGCCAGCAGCCCAGGCACTAATCAAGAGACCCAGTACTTC. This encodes CASSPGTNQETQYF.